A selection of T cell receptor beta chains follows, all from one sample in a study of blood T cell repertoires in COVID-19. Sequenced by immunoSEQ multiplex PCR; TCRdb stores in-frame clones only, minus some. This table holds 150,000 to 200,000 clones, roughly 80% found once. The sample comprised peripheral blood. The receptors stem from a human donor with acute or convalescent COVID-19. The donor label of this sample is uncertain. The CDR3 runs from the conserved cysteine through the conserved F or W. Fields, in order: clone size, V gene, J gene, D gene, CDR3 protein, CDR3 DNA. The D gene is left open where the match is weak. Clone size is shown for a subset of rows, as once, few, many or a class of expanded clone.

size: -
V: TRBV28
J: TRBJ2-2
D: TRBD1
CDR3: CASSFRDRGSGELFF
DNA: TGTGCCAGCAGTTTCCGGGACAGGGGGTCCGGGGAGCTGTTTTTT

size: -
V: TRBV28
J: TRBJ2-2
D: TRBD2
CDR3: CASNAASGRGGTGELFF
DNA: TGTGCCAGCAACGCCGCTAGCGGGAGAGGAGGAACCGGGGAGCTGTTTTTT

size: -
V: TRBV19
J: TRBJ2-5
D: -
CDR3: CASSSTSLETQYF
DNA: TGTGCCAGTAGTAGCACTAGCTTGGAGACCCAGTACTTC

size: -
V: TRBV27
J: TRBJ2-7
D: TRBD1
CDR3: CASSFAQGADEQYF
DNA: TGTGCCAGCAGTTTCGCTCAGGGGGCGGACGAGCAGTACTTC

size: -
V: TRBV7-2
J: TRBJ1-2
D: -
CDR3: CASSLDARVYGYTF
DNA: TGTGCCAGCAGCTTAGACGCCAGGGTTTATGGCTACACCTTC

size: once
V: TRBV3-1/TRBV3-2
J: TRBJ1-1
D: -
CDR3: CASSLRGENTEAFF
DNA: TGTGCCAGCAGCCTCAGGGGTGAGAACACTGAAGCTTTCTTT

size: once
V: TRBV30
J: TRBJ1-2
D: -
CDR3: CAWSISTYGYTF
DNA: TGTGCCTGGAGTATATCGACTTATGGCTACACCTTC

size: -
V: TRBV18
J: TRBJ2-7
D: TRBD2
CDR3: CASSPSLSGSSYEQYF
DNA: TGTGCCAGCTCACCTTCGCTTAGCGGGAGTTCTTACGAGCAGTACTTC

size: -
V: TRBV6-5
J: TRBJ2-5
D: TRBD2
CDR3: CASRRGGLGETQYF
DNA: TGTGCCAGCCGACGGGGGGGCCTAGGGGAGACCCAGTACTTC

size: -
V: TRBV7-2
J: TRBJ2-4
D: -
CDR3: CASSPSPAGDLGIQYF
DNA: TGTGCCAGCAGCCCATCCCCCGCGGGTGACCTTGGCATTCAGTACTTC

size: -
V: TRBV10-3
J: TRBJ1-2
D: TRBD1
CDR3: CAISKDRSAGYTF
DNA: TGTGCCATCAGTAAGGACAGGTCCGCTGGCTACACCTTC

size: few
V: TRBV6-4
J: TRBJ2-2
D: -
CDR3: CASSDRDGETGELFF
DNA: TGTGCCAGCAGTGACCGTGACGGAGAAACCGGGGAGCTGTTTTTT

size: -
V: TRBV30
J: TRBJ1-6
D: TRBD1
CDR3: CAWRGQGYNSPLHF
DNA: TGTGCCTGGAGGGGACAGGGTTATAATTCACCCCTCCACTTT

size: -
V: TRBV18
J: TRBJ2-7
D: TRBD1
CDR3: CASSLGADRYEQYF
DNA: TGTGCCAGCTCCCTCGGAGCGGACAGGTACGAGCAGTACTTC

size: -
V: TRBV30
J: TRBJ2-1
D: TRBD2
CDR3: CAWTRTSGSNEQFF
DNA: TGTGCCTGGACTCGGACTAGCGGATCCAATGAGCAGTTCTTC

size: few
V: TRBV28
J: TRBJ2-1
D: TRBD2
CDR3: CASSGSGRWYNEQFF
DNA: TGTGCCAGCAGTGGGAGCGGGAGGTGGTACAATGAGCAGTTCTTC

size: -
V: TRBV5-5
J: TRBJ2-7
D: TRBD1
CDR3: CASSPTGTGYYEQYF
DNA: TGTGCCAGCAGCCCAACCGGGACAGGGTACTACGAGCAGTACTTC

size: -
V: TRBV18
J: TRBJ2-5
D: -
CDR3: CASSPPGMGGQETQYF
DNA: TGTGCCAGCTCACCACCGGGTATGGGGGGCCAAGAGACCCAGTACTTC

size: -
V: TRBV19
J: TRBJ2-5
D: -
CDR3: CASSPMDPAETQYF
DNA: TGTGCCAGTAGTCCCATGGATCCAGCGGAGACCCAGTACTTC

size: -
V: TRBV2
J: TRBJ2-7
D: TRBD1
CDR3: CASSLGQGILHEQYF
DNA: TGTGCCAGCAGTTTGGGACAGGGGATTCTCCACGAGCAGTACTTC

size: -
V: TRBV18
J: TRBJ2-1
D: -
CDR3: CASSQGGGSYNEQFF
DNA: TGTGCCAGCTCACAAGGGGGGGGTTCCTACAATGAGCAGTTCTTC

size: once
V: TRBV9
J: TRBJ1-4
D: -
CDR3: CASSSSGYLGEKLFF
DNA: TGTGCCAGCAGCTCCTCCGGGTATCTGGGTGAAAAACTGTTTTTT

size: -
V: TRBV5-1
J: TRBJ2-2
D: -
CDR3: CASSAGLNTGELFF
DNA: TGCGCCAGCAGCGCGGGACTGAACACCGGGGAGCTGTTTTTT

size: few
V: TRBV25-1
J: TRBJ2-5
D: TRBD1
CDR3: CASGQGAGETQYF
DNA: TGTGCCAGCGGACAGGGGGCAGGAGAGACCCAGTACTTC

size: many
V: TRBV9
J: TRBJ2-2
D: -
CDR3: CASSAFKGQGGELFF
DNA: TGTGCCAGCAGCGCCTTTAAAGGGCAGGGCGGGGAGCTGTTTTTT

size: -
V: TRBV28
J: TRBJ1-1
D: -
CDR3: CASSLLKGTEAFF
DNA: TGTGCCAGCAGTTTACTCAAGGGGACTGAAGCTTTCTTT

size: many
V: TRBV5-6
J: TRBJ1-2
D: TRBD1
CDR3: CASSRTGVSGYTF
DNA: TGTGCCAGCAGCCGTACAGGGGTGAGCGGCTACACCTTC

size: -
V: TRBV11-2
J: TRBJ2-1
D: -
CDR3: CASSLDSLEQFF
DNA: TGTGCCAGCAGCTTAGACTCCCTGGAGCAGTTCTTC

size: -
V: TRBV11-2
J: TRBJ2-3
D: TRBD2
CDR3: CASSPRGSGGTDTQYF
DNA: TGTGCCAGCAGCCCCCGTGGGAGCGGGGGGACAGATACGCAGTATTTT

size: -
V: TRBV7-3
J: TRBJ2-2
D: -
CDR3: CASSLRGTGELFF
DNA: TGTGCCAGCAGCTTACGAGGGACCGGGGAGCTGTTTTTT

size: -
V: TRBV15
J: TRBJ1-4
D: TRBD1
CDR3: CATSRGSTGGHEKLFF
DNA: TGTGCCACCAGCAGAGGATCGACAGGGGGACATGAAAAACTGTTTTTT

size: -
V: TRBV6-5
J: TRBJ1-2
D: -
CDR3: CASRGHTNYGYTF
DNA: TGTGCCAGCAGGGGGCACACAAACTATGGCTACACCTTC

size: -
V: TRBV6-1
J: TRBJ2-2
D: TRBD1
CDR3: CASSAERTGDITGELFF
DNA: TGTGCCAGCAGTGCCGAGAGGACAGGGGATATAACCGGGGAGCTGTTTTTT

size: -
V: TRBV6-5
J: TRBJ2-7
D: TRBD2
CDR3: CASSYKAAGPSYEQYF
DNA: TGTGCCAGCAGTTACAAGGCAGCGGGGCCTTCCTACGAGCAGTACTTC

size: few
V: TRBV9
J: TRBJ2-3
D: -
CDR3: CASSLSFGRGLDTQYF
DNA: TGTGCCAGCAGCTTGTCCTTCGGTCGAGGACTGGATACGCAGTATTTT

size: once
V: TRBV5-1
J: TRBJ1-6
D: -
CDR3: CASSLGDPRGSPLHF
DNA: TGCGCCAGCAGCTTGGGGGACCCGCGGGGGTCACCCCTCCACTTT

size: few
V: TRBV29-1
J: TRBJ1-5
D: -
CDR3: CSVVWEGGNQPQHF
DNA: TGCAGCGTTGTGTGGGAAGGGGGTAATCAGCCCCAGCATTTT

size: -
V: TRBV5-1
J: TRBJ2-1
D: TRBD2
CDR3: CASSRDGGADEQFF
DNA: TGCGCCAGCAGCAGGGACGGGGGGGCGGATGAGCAGTTCTTC

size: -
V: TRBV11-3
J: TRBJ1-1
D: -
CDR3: CASSLEGDTEAFF
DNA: TGTGCCAGCAGCTTGGAAGGGGACACTGAAGCTTTCTTT